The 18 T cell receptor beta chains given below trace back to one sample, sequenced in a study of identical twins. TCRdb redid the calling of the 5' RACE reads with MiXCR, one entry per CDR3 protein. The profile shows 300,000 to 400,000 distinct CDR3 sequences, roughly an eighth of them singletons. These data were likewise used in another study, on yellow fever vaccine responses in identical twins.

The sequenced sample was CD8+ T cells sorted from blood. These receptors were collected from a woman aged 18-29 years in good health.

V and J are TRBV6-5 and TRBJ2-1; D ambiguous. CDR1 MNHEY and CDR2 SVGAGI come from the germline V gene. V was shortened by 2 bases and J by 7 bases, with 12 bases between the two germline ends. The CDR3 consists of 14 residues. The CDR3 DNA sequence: TGTGCCAGCAGTTACCTCGGCACTACTAATGAGCAGTTCTTC. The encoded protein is CASSYLGTTNEQFF.

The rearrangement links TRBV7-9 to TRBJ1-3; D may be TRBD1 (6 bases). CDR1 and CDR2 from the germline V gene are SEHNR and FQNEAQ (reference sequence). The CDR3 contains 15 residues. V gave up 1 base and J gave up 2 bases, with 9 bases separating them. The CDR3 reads CASSLVGAAGNTIYF. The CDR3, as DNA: TGTGCCAGCAGCTTAGTGGGGGCAGCTGGAAACACCATATATTTT.

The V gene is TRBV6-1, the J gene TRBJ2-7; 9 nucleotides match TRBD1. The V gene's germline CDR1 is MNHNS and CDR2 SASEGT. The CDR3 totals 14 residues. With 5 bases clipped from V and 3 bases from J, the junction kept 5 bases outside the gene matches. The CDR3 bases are TGTGCCAGCAGTCCCGCGACAGGGGGCTACGAGCAGTACGTC. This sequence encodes CASSPATGGYEQYV.

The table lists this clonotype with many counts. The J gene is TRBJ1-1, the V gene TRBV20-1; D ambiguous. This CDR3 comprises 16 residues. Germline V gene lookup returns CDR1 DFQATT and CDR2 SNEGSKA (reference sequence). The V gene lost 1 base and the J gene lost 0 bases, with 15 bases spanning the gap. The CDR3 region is CSARVREQHMNTEAFF. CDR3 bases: TGCAGTGCTAGAGTGAGGGAGCAGCACATGAACACTGAAGCTTTCTTT.

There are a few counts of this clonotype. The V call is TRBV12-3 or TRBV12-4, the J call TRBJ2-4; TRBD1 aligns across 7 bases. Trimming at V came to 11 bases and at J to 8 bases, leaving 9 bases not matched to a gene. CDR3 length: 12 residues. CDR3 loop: CASRGQGDIQYF. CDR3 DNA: TGTGCCTCCCGCGGCCAGGGGGACATTCAGTACTTC.

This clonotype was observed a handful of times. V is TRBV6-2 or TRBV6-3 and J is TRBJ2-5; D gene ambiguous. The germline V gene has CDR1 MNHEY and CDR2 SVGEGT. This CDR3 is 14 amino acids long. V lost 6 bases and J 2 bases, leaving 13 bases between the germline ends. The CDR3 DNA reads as TGTGCCAGCAGGAAACTCGAAAGGCAAGAGACCCAGTACTTC. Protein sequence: CASRKLERQETQYF.

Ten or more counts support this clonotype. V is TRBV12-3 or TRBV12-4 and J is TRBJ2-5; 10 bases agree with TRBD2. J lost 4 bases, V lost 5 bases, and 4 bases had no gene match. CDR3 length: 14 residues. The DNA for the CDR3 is TGTGCCAGCAGTCAACTAGCGGGACCAGAGACCCAGTACTTC. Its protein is CASSQLAGPETQYF.

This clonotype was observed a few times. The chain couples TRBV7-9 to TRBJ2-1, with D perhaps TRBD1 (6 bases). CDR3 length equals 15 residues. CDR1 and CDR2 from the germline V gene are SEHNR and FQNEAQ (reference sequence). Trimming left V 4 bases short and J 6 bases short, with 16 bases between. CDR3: CASSSPGVEFNEQFF. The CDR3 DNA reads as TGTGCCAGCAGCTCGCCAGGGGTTGAGTTCAATGAGCAGTTCTTC.

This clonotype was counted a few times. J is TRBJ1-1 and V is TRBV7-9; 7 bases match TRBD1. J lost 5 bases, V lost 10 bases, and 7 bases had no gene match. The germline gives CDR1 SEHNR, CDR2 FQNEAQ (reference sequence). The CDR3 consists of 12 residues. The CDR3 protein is CATDRDATEAFF. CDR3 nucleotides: TGTGCCACCGACAGGGACGCAACTGAAGCTTTCTTT.

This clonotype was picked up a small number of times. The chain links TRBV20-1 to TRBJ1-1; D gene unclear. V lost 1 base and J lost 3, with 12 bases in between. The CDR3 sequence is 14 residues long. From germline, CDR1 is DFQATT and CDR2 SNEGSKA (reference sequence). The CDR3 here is CSARGLTGDTEAFF. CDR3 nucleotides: TGCAGTGCTAGAGGTCTGACTGGGGACACTGAAGCTTTCTTT.

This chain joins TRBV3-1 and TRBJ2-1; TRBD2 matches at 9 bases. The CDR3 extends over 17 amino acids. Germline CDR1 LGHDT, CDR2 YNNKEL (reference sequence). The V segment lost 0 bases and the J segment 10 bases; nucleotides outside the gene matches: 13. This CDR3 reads CASSQDSLAGSSGEQFF. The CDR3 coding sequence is TGTGCCAGCAGCCAAGATAGTCTAGCGGGATCCTCTGGGGAGCAGTTCTTC.

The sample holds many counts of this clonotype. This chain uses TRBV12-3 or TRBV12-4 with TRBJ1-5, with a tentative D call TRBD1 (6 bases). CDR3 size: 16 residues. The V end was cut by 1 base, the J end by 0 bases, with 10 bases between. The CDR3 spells CASSLDAGASNQPQHF. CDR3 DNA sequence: TGTGCCAGCAGTTTAGATGCAGGGGCTAGCAATCAGCCCCAGCATTTT.

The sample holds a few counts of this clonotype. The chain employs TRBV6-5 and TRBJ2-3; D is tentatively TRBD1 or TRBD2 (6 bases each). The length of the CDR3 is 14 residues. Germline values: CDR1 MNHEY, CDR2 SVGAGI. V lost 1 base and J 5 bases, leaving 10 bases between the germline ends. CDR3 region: CASSYWGAEDTQYF. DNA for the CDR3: TGTGCCAGCAGTTACTGGGGGGCGGAAGATACGCAGTATTTT.

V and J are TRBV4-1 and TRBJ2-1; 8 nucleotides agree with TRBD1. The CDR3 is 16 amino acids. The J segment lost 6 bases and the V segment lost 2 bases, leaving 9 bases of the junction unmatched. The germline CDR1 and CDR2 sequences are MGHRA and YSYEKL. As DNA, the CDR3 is TGCGCCAGCAGCCAATCTGGGACAGGAAAAGTCAATGAGCAGTTCTTC. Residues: CASSQSGTGKVNEQFF.

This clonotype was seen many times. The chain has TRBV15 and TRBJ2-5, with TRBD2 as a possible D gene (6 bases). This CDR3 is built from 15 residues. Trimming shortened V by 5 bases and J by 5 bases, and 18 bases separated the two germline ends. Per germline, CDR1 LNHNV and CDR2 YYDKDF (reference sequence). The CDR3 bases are TGTGCCACCAGCGCCGAAGCAGGTGGAGGGGAGACCCAGTACTTC. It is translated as CATSAEAGGGETQYF.

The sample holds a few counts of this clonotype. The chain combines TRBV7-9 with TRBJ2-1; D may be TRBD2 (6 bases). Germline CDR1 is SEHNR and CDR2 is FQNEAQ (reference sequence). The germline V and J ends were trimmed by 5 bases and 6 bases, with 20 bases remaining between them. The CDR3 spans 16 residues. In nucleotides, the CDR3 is TGTGCCAGCAGCACCCCGATGGCGGGACGCAGCAATGAGCAGTTCTTC. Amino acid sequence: CASSTPMAGRSNEQFF.

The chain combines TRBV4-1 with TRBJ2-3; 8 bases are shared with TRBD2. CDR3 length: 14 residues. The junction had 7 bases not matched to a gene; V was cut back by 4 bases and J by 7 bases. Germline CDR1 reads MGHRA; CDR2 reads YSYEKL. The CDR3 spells CASSPSGLGHTQYF. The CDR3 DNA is TGCGCCAGCAGCCCATCGGGACTAGGACATACGCAGTATTTT.

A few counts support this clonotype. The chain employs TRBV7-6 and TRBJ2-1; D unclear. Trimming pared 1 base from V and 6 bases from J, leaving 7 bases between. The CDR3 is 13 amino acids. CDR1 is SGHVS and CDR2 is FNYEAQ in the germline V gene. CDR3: CASSLGQFNEQFF. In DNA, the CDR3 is TGTGCCAGCAGCTTAGGGCAGTTCAATGAGCAGTTCTTC.